This TCR beta chain was sequenced during a study of cytomegalovirus exposure and HLA in healthy donors. Study outcomes and limitations: In a later analysis, at a false discovery rate of 0.05, roughly 17,000 TCR beta sequences matched HLA alleles.

In the PCR, 60 Vbeta and 13 Jbeta primers were used. Assay: immunoSEQ multiplex PCR; the TCRdb copy retains only in-frame clones and omits some. The sample includes about 40,000 clones, roughly 88% of them seen just once. About this clone itself: No antigen is known for it.

Material for sequencing was PBMCs. This clonotype was sampled from a woman aged 35 to 49 in good health and CMV-seropositive.

CDR3 amino acids: CASSPLGANSPLHF. Written as DNA, the CDR3 is TGTGCCAGCAGCCCTCTAGGTGCGAATTCACCCCTCCACTTT. The rearrangement joins TRBV14 to TRBJ1-6; D ambiguous. From germline, CDR1 is SGHDN and CDR2 FVKESK. V was shortened by 4 bases and J by 7 bases, with 11 bases between the two germline ends. The CDR3 has 14 residues.